These 14 T cell receptor beta chains were all obtained from the same sample, sequenced in a study of blood T cell repertoires in COVID-19. Clones were sequenced by immunoSEQ multiplex PCR, and TCRdb holds only the in-frame ones, with some missing. The data hold 75,000 to 95,000 clones, with 80% observed a single time. Sequencing input: peripheral blood. All receptors come from a woman aged 40 to 50 with active or convalescent COVID-19.

Here the CDR3 reads CASSSRSSDTQYF. The CDR3, as DNA: TGTGCCAGCAGCTCGCGTTCCTCTGATACGCAGTATTTT. This chain joins TRBV5-5 and TRBJ2-3; D call uncertain. The CDR3 loop spans 13 amino acids. V lost 3 bases and J 6 bases, leaving 11 bases between the germline ends. Looked up from germline, CDR1 is SGHKS and CDR2 is YYEKEE (reference sequence).

This sequence joins TRBV5-4 and TRBJ2-3; possibly TRBD2 for D (6 bases). The CDR3 has 14 residues. CDR1 and CDR2 from the germline V gene are SGHNT and YYREEE (reference sequence). The V end was cut by 3 bases, the J end by 4 bases, with 12 bases between. The CDR3 is CASSSPGGPDTQYF. The CDR3 DNA is TGTGCCAGCAGCTCTCCCGGGGGTCCAGATACGCAGTATTTT.

V and J are TRBV7-2 and TRBJ1-5; tentatively, D is TRBD1 (6 bases). CDR1 SGHTA and CDR2 FQGNSA come from the germline V gene. Trimming took 1 base from V and 2 from J, leaving 6 bases between them. The CDR3 loop spans 14 amino acids. The CDR3 reads CASSLEGGNQPQHF. The CDR3 DNA reads as TGTGCCAGCAGCTTAGAGGGGGGCAATCAGCCCCAGCATTTT.

J is TRBJ1-2 and V is TRBV10-3; possibly TRBD1 for D (6 bases). Germline CDR1 ENHRY, CDR2 SYGVKD. Trimming left V 1 base short and J 4 bases short, with 10 bases between. This CDR3 has 14 amino acids. CDR3 DNA sequence: TGTGCCATCAGTGAGTTGGGGGCTAGCTATGGCTACACCTTC. It codes for CAISELGASYGYTF.

This clone was found a few times. The rearrangement joins TRBV12-3 or TRBV12-4 to TRBJ2-7, with a tentative D call TRBD2 (5 bases). The CDR3 loop spans 12 amino acids. Trimming shortened V by 2 bases and J by 6 bases, and 8 bases separated the two germline ends. CDR3 sequence reads: CASSLTRGEQYF. DNA of the CDR3: TGTGCCAGCAGTTTAACCCGGGGCGAGCAGTACTTC.

V usage is TRBV29-1 and J usage is TRBJ1-1, with D perhaps matching TRBD1 (5 bases). CDR3 length: 13 amino acids. Germline V gives CDR1 SQVTM, CDR2 ANQGSEA. V gave up 7 bases and J gave up 7 bases, with 19 bases separating them. The CDR3 is CSALTDFPVEAFF. In nucleotides, the CDR3 is TGCAGCGCTTTGACAGACTTCCCTGTTGAAGCTTTCTTT.

J is TRBJ2-7 and V is TRBV12-3 or TRBV12-4, with D tentatively TRBD1 (5 bases). CDR3 length: 12 amino acids. Between the trimmed V and J ends, which lost 1 base and 10 bases, there was a span of 11 bases. The DNA of the CDR3 is TGTGCCAGCAGTTTAGGTCACAGGAACCAGTACTTC. This sequence encodes CASSLGHRNQYF.

This sequence joins TRBV18 and TRBJ1-1, with a possible D match to TRBD1 (5 bases). The CDR3 sequence is 14 residues long. Trimming stripped 2 bases from V and 3 bases from J, with 10 bases between. In germline, CDR1 is KGHSH, CDR2 LQKENI. CDR3 in DNA: TGTGCCAGCTCACCATTTGGGGCAGACACTGAAGCTTTCTTT. Its translation: CASSPFGADTEAFF. The full variable domain, rest sourced from reference TRBV18 and TRBJ1-1, is NAGVMQNPRHLVRRRGQEARLRCSPMKGHSHVYWYRQLPEEGLKFMVYLQKENIIDESGMPKERFSAEFPKEGPSILRIQQVVRGDSAAYFCASSPFGADTEAFFGQGTRLTVV.

The chain is built from TRBV18 and TRBJ2-3; 9 positions agree with TRBD2. This CDR3 contains 15 residues. Trimming at V came to 2 bases and at J to 2 bases, leaving 2 bases not matched to a gene. Germline V gene lookup returns CDR1 KGHSH and CDR2 LQKENI. The CDR3 DNA reads TGTGCCAGCTCACCAGTAGCGGGGGACACAGATACGCAGTATTTT. Translated, it gives CASSPVAGDTDTQYF.

A remark on this clone: Other nucleotide sequences in the sample specify the same CDR3. This chain connects TRBV6-6 to TRBJ2-1; D possibly corresponds to TRBD2 (6 bases). CDR1 and CDR2 from the germline V gene are MNHNY and SVGAGI (reference sequence). This CDR3 spans 15 amino acids. Trimming stripped 1 base from V and 0 bases from J, with 7 bases between. In DNA, the CDR3 is TGTGCCAGCAGTTACTACGGGAGCTCCTACAATGAGCAGTTCTTC. This gives the protein CASSYYGSSYNEQFF.

This sequence joins TRBV3-1 (or the pseudogene TRBV3-2) and TRBJ2-2; D is perhaps TRBD1 (6 bases). The CDR3 loop spans 15 amino acids. Germline values: CDR1 LGHDT, CDR2 YNNKEL (reference sequence). Trimming pared 1 base from V and 0 bases from J, leaving 6 bases between. CDR3 nucleotides: TGTGCCAGCAGCCAAGCAGGGGCGAACACCGGGGAGCTGTTTTTT. Protein product: CASSQAGANTGELFF.

This clone was detected a few times. The chain recombines TRBV30 with TRBJ1-6; D call uncertain. Germline CDR1 is GTSNPN and CDR2 is SVGIG (reference sequence). There are 12 residues in the CDR3. Deletions cut 1 base from V and 8 bases from J, with 6 bases between. CDR3 sequence (DNA): TGTGCCTGGAGTGCTAGACATTCACCCCTCCACTTT. Encoded protein: CAWSARHSPLHF.

V usage is TRBV4-3 and J usage is TRBJ2-1; TRBD2 agrees at 7 bases. Germline V CDR1 and CDR2: LGHNA, YSLEER. The CDR3 extends over 18 amino acids. The V gene end was trimmed by 2 bases and the J gene end by 7 bases; junction bases not matched to a gene: 17. Here the CDR3 reads CASSQTGTRGGRGNEQFF. CDR3 nucleotide sequence: TGCGCCAGCAGCCAAACCGGGACTCGCGGGGGTCGGGGGAATGAGCAGTTCTTC.

V and J are TRBV4-3 and TRBJ2-7; TRBD1 aligns across 7 bases. The germline CDR1 and CDR2 sequences are LGHNA and YSLEER. This CDR3 is 13 amino acids long. V trimming: 5 bases; J trimming: 6 bases; junction bases outside the gene matches: 7. The CDR3 is CASSARQGGEQYF. The CDR3 DNA reads as TGCGCCAGCAGCGCCCGACAGGGCGGCGAGCAGTACTTC.